This paragraph reports one T cell receptor (beta chain). The data were taken from a study of shared clonotypes between healthy human individuals. Background on the study: Serving as donors were two women and a few men, whose ages spanned 18 to 49.

For every subset, genomic DNA was evenly distributed across several immunoSEQ plates. Repertoires were generated with immunoSEQ multiplex PCR, while TCRdb's copy carries only in-frame clones and drops some. The repertoire holds roughly 1,500,000 clones, with about 98.5% as singletons. Trimming cost V 0 bases and J 0 bases; bases outside gene matches: 5. CDR3 size: 17 residues. Germline CDR1 and CDR2: LNHNV and YYDKDF (reference sequence). Every donor, a Caucasian adult, lived in Nashville, Tennessee. Sequenced input: naive CD4+ T cells sorted from blood. Subset defined: CD45RA+ positively selected. The receptor was derived from a young man in good health. The V and J genes are TRBV15 and TRBJ2-1; 7 nucleotides agree with TRBD2. In DNA form, the CDR3 reads TGTGCCACCAGCAGAGAGACAGCGGGGAGCTCCTACAATGAGCAGTTCTTC. Amino acid sequence: CATSRETAGSSYNEQFF.